This TCR beta chain was sequenced for a study of blood T cell repertoires in COVID-19 (dated by TCRdb to 2020 to 2021). Background on the whole study: The collaborator samples originated in the United States, Italy and Spain and spanned the acute and convalescent phases of COVID-19. The material from the prospective study consisted of cDNA or gDNA derived from T cells, B-cell-depleted T cells, or PBMCs. Deeply sampled blood TCRbeta repertoires from subjects exposed to, actively infected with, or recovered from COVID-19 were included in the dataset. The repertoires were released in a freely available public database intended as a resource for research on the immune response to SARS-CoV-2. Samples were obtained from the ongoing ImmuneRACE study (first 160 participants) and from 1,254 subjects provided by 6 global collaborators. Nearly every sample came with metadata listing a de-identified subject ID, COVID-19 status, age in years and sex. HLA class I and class II types, where available, came from metadata supplied by the sample provider rather than from assay-based typing. Paper-wide results and their limitations: Clinical and demographic metadata were provided uncurated, with the amount varying by source and participant.

TCRbeta CDR3 regions were amplified from genomic DNA by means of the immunoSEQ Assay, a bias-controlled multiplex PCR. Concerning the study's data processing: The number of nucleated cells in each sample was estimated from the amplification of reference gene primers within the assay. Sequence reads were collapsed and filtered to measure the absolute abundance of every unique TCRbeta CDR3 rearrangement. For each sample, productive Simpson clonality was calculated as the square root of Simpson's diversity index across productive rearrangements. TCRdb provides this immuneACCESS table in a form limited to in-frame rearrangements. Some clones are lacking; in checked studies, under half of them reflect an unresolved V gene, and why the rest are absent is not known. V, J and clone size derive from that table, while D and trimming were established from the DNA sequence. Within this sample are 200,000 to 250,000 clones, with about four fifths of them counted one time only. Of the sample, around 3.3% is held by the ten largest clones.

Trimming removed 7 bases from V and 12 bases from J; the gene matches leave 12 bases unexplained. There are 14 amino acids in the CDR3, from cysteine to phenylalanine inclusive. The sequence is cut down to CDR3 DNA, 42 bases in frame from base 1. The germline V gene gives CDR1 as SNHLY and CDR2 as FYNNEI. Collaborating institutions collected whole blood in K2EDTA tubes following their own protocols. For TCRbeta analysis, collaborators shipped samples in one of three forms: frozen whole blood, isolated PBMCs, or DNA extracted from either of those sample types. On this clone: No antigen is known for it. No much larger clone is present one base from it, and per-base qualities are unavailable.

Sequencing was done on a sample of peripheral blood. This receptor was obtained from a woman of 80 years or more with acute or convalescent COVID-19. The chain employs TRBV2 and TRBJ1-4, with 9 bases aligning to TRBD1. For the CDR3, the sequence is CASKIQGALNELFF. The DNA is as follows: TGTGCCAGCAAGATACAGGGGGCGTTAAACGAACTGTTTTTT.